The 23 T cell receptor beta chains below were found in one sample sequenced in a study of blood T cell repertoires in COVID-19. The data were produced by immunoSEQ multiplex PCR, yet TCRdb's version contains in-frame clones alone and is incomplete. The sample contains about 34,000 clones, roughly 80% of which appear only once. Source material: peripheral blood. The source of these receptors is a woman aged 60-70 years with acute or convalescent COVID-19.

The V call is TRBV10-3, the J call TRBJ1-2; 10 positions match TRBD1. The CDR3 has 13 residues. CDR1 ENHRY and CDR2 SYGVKD come from the germline V gene. V was clipped by 4 bases and J by 6 bases; unmatched bases: 2. In DNA, the CDR3 is TGTGCCATCAGTGTCGGGACAGGGGATGGCTACACCTTC. Its translation is CAISVGTGDGYTF.

This clone was seen once. The rearrangement links TRBV15 to TRBJ2-3, with D possibly matching TRBD2 (7 bases). Germline CDR1 and CDR2: LNHNV and YYDKDF (reference sequence). Trimming stripped 3 bases from V and 0 bases from J, with 19 bases between. The CDR3 contains 18 residues. CDR3: CATSRKGGATFSTDTQYF. The CDR3 coding sequence is TGTGCCACCAGCAGGAAAGGGGGGGCGACCTTTAGCACAGATACGCAGTATTTT.

V usage is TRBV19 and J usage is TRBJ1-5; 8 bases fit TRBD1. V gave up 6 bases and J gave up 4 bases; unmatched junction bases: 8. CDR3 length: 15 residues. CDR1 is LNHDA and CDR2 is SQIVND in the germline V gene (reference sequence). The DNA for the CDR3 is TGTGCCAGTAGCAAAAACCGGGACAGGAATCAGCCCCAGCATTTT. Its protein is CASSKNRDRNQPQHF.

The gene calls are TRBV5-1 and TRBJ2-7, with 11 bases identical to TRBD1. Germline CDR1 is SGHRS and CDR2 is YFSETQ. CDR3 length: 15 amino acids. V lost 3 bases, J lost 4 bases, and 6 bases stayed unmatched. CDR3: CASSSLGQGAYEQYF. The DNA for the CDR3 is TGCGCCAGCAGCTCCCTCGGACAGGGGGCGTACGAGCAGTACTTC.

This sequence joins TRBV7-3 and TRBJ1-2; 10 bases map to TRBD1. There are 16 residues in the CDR3. V shed 2 bases, J shed 4 bases, and the junction held 7 bases outside the gene matches. Germline V gives CDR1 SGHTA, CDR2 FQGTGA. For the CDR3, the DNA is TGTGCCAGCAGCTTAGGCCCGGACAGGGGGGGCTATGGCTACACCTTC. It encodes CASSLGPDRGGYGYTF.

The CDR3 DNA reads as TGTGCCAGCAGCTCTCCCGGGACAGGGGAAAGCGAGCAGTACTTC. Its translation is CASSSPGTGESEQYF. This chain joins TRBV7-9 and TRBJ2-7; 10 positions match TRBD1. With 4 bases clipped from V and 6 bases from J, the junction kept 9 bases outside the gene matches. The CDR3 is made up of 15 amino acids. Germline CDR1 reads SEHNR; CDR2 reads FQNEAQ (reference sequence).

The V call is TRBV28, the J call TRBJ1-1; D is perhaps TRBD1 (5 bases). Germline V CDR1 and CDR2: MDHEN, SYDVKM. Trimming took 3 bases from V and 2 from J, leaving 16 bases between them. The CDR3 runs to 16 residues. The CDR3 nucleotides are TGTGCCAGCAGTTTGGTCTGGTTGGGGACTAACACTGAAGCTTTCTTT. Its protein is CASSLVWLGTNTEAFF.

This clone was counted only a few times. The V gene is TRBV5-1, the J gene TRBJ2-4, with D tentatively TRBD2 (6 bases). The germline V gene encodes CDR1 SGHRS and CDR2 YFSETQ. The CDR3 is made up of 16 amino acids. Trimming took off 3 bases at V and 0 bases at J, with 13 bases between the two ends. Written as DNA, the CDR3 is TGCGCCAGCAGCTCGGGGACTGCCCTAGCCAAAAACATTCAGTACTTC. This encodes CASSSGTALAKNIQYF. Full variable domain (outside the CDR3, taken from reference TRBV5-1 and TRBJ2-4): KAGVTQTPRYLIKTRGQQVTLSCSPISGHRSVSWYQQTPGQGLQFLFEYFSETQRNKGNFPGRFSGRQFSNSRSEMNVSTLELGDSALYLCASSSGTALAKNIQYFGAGTRLSVL.

V gene TRBV12-3 or TRBV12-4 combines with J gene TRBJ2-7; D call uncertain. CDR3 size: 13 residues. V lost 1 base, J lost 4 bases, and 8 bases lay in between. The CDR3 bases are TGTGCCAGCAGTTTAGTCAGGCCTTACGAGCAGTACTTC. Translation: CASSLVRPYEQYF.

The chain recombines TRBV5-4 with TRBJ2-2; a weak D match, TRBD2 (6 bases). V lost 9 bases, J lost 0 bases, and 18 bases lay in between. CDR1 SGHNT and CDR2 YYREEE come from the germline V gene (reference sequence). This CDR3 is built from 16 residues. The CDR3: CANSYSGGTNTGELFF. CDR3 in DNA: TGTGCCAACTCGTACAGTGGGGGGACGAACACCGGGGAGCTGTTTTTT. Complete variable domain (other parts from reference TRBV5-4 and TRBJ2-2): ETGVTQSPTHLIKTRGQQVTLRCSSQSGHNTVSWYQQALGQGPQFIFQYYREEENGRGNFPPRFSGLQFPNYSSELNVNALELDDSALYLCANSYSGGTNTGELFFGEGSRLTVL.

The gene calls are TRBV19 and TRBJ1-2; D ambiguous. Germline CDR1 and CDR2: LNHDA and SQIVND (reference sequence). V was trimmed by 5 bases and J by 1 base, leaving 20 bases between them. There are 17 residues in the CDR3. The CDR3 reads CASSHPESGHYNYGYTF. The DNA for the CDR3 is TGTGCCAGTAGTCACCCGGAAAGCGGCCACTATAACTATGGCTACACCTTC.

CDR3 sequence reads: CASSPPSSRNTGELFF. The CDR3 DNA is TGTGCCAGCTCACCACCGAGTAGTAGGAACACCGGGGAGCTGTTTTTT. The J gene is TRBJ2-2, the V gene TRBV18; D uncertain. With 0 bases removed from V and 1 base from J, the gap between germline ends came to 9 bases. Germline CDR1 reads KGHSH; CDR2 reads LQKENI. The CDR3 runs to 16 residues.

This chain connects TRBV7-9 to TRBJ2-7; 8 bases are shared with TRBD1. Germline CDR1 reads SEHNR; CDR2 reads FQNEAQ (reference sequence). The CDR3 is 14 amino acids. The V segment lost 5 bases and the J segment 2 bases; nucleotides outside the gene matches: 5. CDR3 sequence: CASSAGTGTYEQYF. DNA of the CDR3: TGTGCCAGCAGCGCCGGGACAGGTACCTACGAGCAGTACTTC.

This clone counts as medium-sized. The chain combines TRBV12-3 or TRBV12-4 with TRBJ1-2, with 8 bases that match TRBD1. The CDR3 has 12 residues. V shed 5 bases and J 7 bases; nucleotides not matched to a gene: 3. The CDR3 region has the DNA TGTGCCAGCAGTGAGGACAGGGTTGGCTACACCTTC. Its translation: CASSEDRVGYTF.

The V gene is TRBV2, the J gene TRBJ1-6; D gene uncertain. CDR1 and CDR2 from the germline V gene are SNHLY and FYNNEI. The V and J ends lost 8 bases and 10 bases respectively, with 15 bases between them. The CDR3 covers 13 residues. In nucleotides, the CDR3 is TGTGCCAGCGCAGGTGGTGGGTCATCACCCCTCCACTTT. It is translated as CASAGGGSSPLHF.

This chain connects TRBV7-2 to TRBJ1-5, with D uncertain. The germline V and J ends were trimmed by 2 bases and 2 bases, with 10 bases remaining between them. This CDR3 has 15 amino acids. Germline V gives CDR1 SGHTA, CDR2 FQGNSA. The CDR3 loop reads CASSLFWGGNQPQHF. CDR3 sequence (DNA): TGTGCCAGCAGCTTATTTTGGGGAGGCAATCAGCCCCAGCATTTT.

V gene TRBV5-5 combines with J gene TRBJ1-4, with D hard to call. CDR3 size: 15 residues. V was shortened by 2 bases and J by 0 bases, with 8 bases between the two germline ends. Germline V gene lookup returns CDR1 SGHKS and CDR2 YYEKEE (reference sequence). The CDR3 bases are TGTGCCAGCAGCTTTGTGAGTCCAACTAATGAAAAACTGTTTTTT. The encoded protein is CASSFVSPTNEKLFF.

V gene TRBV5-1 combines with J gene TRBJ1-1; possible D gene TRBD1, 5 bases. The CDR3 length is 14 residues. The V gene's germline CDR1 is SGHRS and CDR2 YFSETQ. The V and J ends lost 4 bases and 1 base respectively, with 11 bases between them. CDR3 DNA: TGCGCCAGCAGCCACAATCAGGGGAACACTGAAGCTTTCTTT. Protein product: CASSHNQGNTEAFF.

The rearrangement links TRBV25-1 to TRBJ1-1; TRBD1 matches 10 bases. The germline CDR1 and CDR2 sequences are MGHDK and SYGVNS. The length of the CDR3 is 17 residues. V dropped 6 bases and J dropped 4; count of bases not matched to a gene: 14. CDR3 loop: CASSQRDRGLGSTEAFF. The CDR3 DNA reads TGTGCCAGCAGCCAAAGAGACAGGGGGCTTGGTAGCACTGAAGCTTTCTTT. The complete variable domain, with remaining parts taken from reference TRBV25-1 and TRBJ1-1, reads EADIYQTPRYLVIGTGKKITLECSQTMGHDKMYWYQQDPGMELHLIHYSYGVNSTEKGDLSSESTVSRIRTEHFPLTLESARPSHTSQYLCASSQRDRGLGSTEAFFGQGTRLTVV.

CDR3 loop: CATREGTYEQYF. For the CDR3, the DNA is TGCGCCACACGGGAGGGGACATACGAGCAGTACTTC. The chain is built from TRBV10-2 and TRBJ2-7, with 8 bases aligning to TRBD2. The germline CDR1 and CDR2 sequences are WSHSY and SAAADI. J lost 4 bases, V lost 10 bases, and 6 bases had no gene match. This CDR3 comprises 12 residues.

V usage is TRBV27 and J usage is TRBJ2-1, with 7 bases matching TRBD1. Germline V gene lookup returns CDR1 MNHEY and CDR2 SMNVEV (reference sequence). The CDR3 loop spans 12 amino acids. The V and J ends lost 8 bases and 6 bases, in that order; junction bases with no gene match: 4. CDR3 region: CASATGVNEQFF. CDR3 sequence (DNA): TGTGCCAGCGCTACAGGGGTCAATGAGCAGTTCTTC.

The rearrangement joins TRBV6-5 to TRBJ1-5, with 8 nucleotides matching TRBD1. Germline V gene sequence: CDR1 MNHEY, CDR2 SVGAGI. Trimming removed 6 bases from V and 7 bases from J; junction bases left unmatched: 5. The CDR3 spans 13 residues. The CDR3 spells CASRQGAHQPQHF. CDR3 nucleotides: TGTGCCAGCAGGCAGGGGGCTCACCAGCCCCAGCATTTT.

The chain employs TRBV5-4 and TRBJ1-4; D perhaps matches TRBD1 (5 bases). The V and J ends lost 0 bases and 2 bases respectively, with 20 bases between them. CDR3 size: 19 residues. The germline V gene has CDR1 SGHNT and CDR2 YYREEE (reference sequence). The CDR3 DNA follows: TGTGCCAGCAGCTTGGAACCGGAAGTCCAGGGAGGGACTAATGAAAAACTGTTTTTT. It translates to CASSLEPEVQGGTNEKLFF.